This entry lists 32 T cell receptor beta chains sequenced from one sample in a study of T cell repertoires in cytomegalovirus infection. TCRdb itself ran the reads through MiXCR, one entry per CDR3 protein. This sample carries 490,000 or so distinct CDR3 sequences, approximately 10% of them seen once, and the ten largest clones take roughly 10%. Sample: PBMCs. These receptors were collected from a human donor in good health (CMV status not recorded). Some clones in this sample may be carry-over from other donors' samples.

This clonotype was found many times. The chain recombines TRBV5-1 with TRBJ2-1; TRBD2 might be the D (5 bases). From germline, CDR1 is SGHRS and CDR2 YFSETQ. CDR3 size: 14 residues. V lost 0 bases and J lost 6, with 10 bases in between. The CDR3 sequence: CASSLGGPINEQFF. DNA of the CDR3: TGCGCCAGCAGCTTGGGAGGGCCGATCAATGAGCAGTTCTTC.

This clonotype was counted ten times or more. The chain recombines TRBV18 with TRBJ1-1; weak D call: TRBD1 (6 bases). Germline lookup yields CDR1 KGHSH and CDR2 LQKENI. Trimming removed 2 bases from V and 4 bases from J, with 8 bases in between. This CDR3 region has 13 residues. CDR3 DNA sequence: TGTGCCAGCTCACCAGGGACAAGCACTGAAGCTTTCTTT. As protein: CASSPGTSTEAFF.

The chain carries TRBV7-3 and TRBJ1-2; tentatively, D is TRBD1 (6 bases). The CDR3 consists of 16 residues. The ends were cut back, 2 bases at V and 4 bases at J, with 17 bases in the middle. Germline V gene lookup returns CDR1 SGHTA and CDR2 FQGTGA. The DNA for the CDR3 is TGTGCCAGCAGCTTAGCACCCGCAGGGGAGTCCTATGGCTACACCTTC. Amino acids: CASSLAPAGESYGYTF.

This clonotype showed up many times. This chain joins TRBV6-4 and TRBJ2-1, with D hard to call. Germline V gene sequence: CDR1 MRHNA, CDR2 SNTAGT. The CDR3 is made up of 14 amino acids. Trimming left V 8 bases short and J 5 bases short, with 16 bases between. The CDR3, as DNA: TGTGCCAGCGGCCAGGAGCAGATTAACAATGAGCAGTTCTTC. Its protein is CASGQEQINNEQFF.

This clonotype was counted at least ten times. This chain joins TRBV29-1 and TRBJ2-5, with 7 positions matching TRBD2. From germline, CDR1 is SQVTM and CDR2 ANQGSEA. Trimming cost V 6 bases and J 0 bases; bases outside gene matches: 10. The CDR3 is 15 amino acids. In nucleotides, the CDR3 is TGCAGCGTCGAACCCGGACTAGACAACCAAGAGACCCAGTACTTC. Its protein product is CSVEPGLDNQETQYF.

This clonotype was detected many times. The rearrangement links TRBV28 to TRBJ2-7; 8 positions match TRBD1. The CDR3 runs to 15 residues. V shed 6 bases and J 4 bases; nucleotides not matched to a gene: 11. Germline V gene lookup returns CDR1 MDHEN and CDR2 SYDVKM. The CDR3 coding sequence is TGTGCCAGCAGCTTAGGAGCAGGGGGCTTATACGAGCAGTACTTC. Its protein is CASSLGAGGLYEQYF.

This clonotype was observed at least ten times. The rearrangement uses TRBV20-1 and TRBJ2-4; perhaps D is TRBD1 or TRBD2 (5 bases each). Germline CDR1 and CDR2: DFQATT and SNEGSKA (reference sequence). The CDR3 extends over 14 amino acids. CDR3 protein: CSTHGALAKNIQYF. The CDR3 DNA sequence: TGCAGCACTCACGGGGCCCTAGCCAAAAACATTCAGTACTTC.

This clonotype was observed many times. V usage is TRBV5-1 and J usage is TRBJ2-2, with D possibly TRBD1 on 6 matching bases. The CDR3 spans 18 residues. The germline V gene encodes CDR1 SGHRS and CDR2 YFSETQ. Trimming shortened V by 4 bases and J by 0 bases, and 19 bases separated the two germline ends. Here the CDR3 reads CASSSRLEDRTNTGELFF. As DNA, the CDR3 is TGCGCCAGCAGCAGTAGGCTAGAGGACAGAACGAACACCGGGGAGCTGTTTTTT.

This clonotype was recorded at least ten times. This chain uses TRBV7-9 with TRBJ2-1; 10 bases fit TRBD2. This CDR3 has 20 amino acids. Germline CDR1 is SEHNR and CDR2 is FQNEAQ (reference sequence). V was pared by 2 bases and J by 2 bases, with 15 bases of the junction left unmatched. CDR3 DNA: TGTGCCAGCAGCTTACGCCGACTAGCGGGTGGGAGTACGGCCTACAATGAGCAGTTCTTC. Residues: CASSLRRLAGGSTAYNEQFF.

This clonotype was counted many times. The chain uses TRBV5-4 and TRBJ1-2, with a weak D call TRBD1 (6 bases). CDR3 length equals 14 residues. Trimming shortened V by 5 bases and J by 5 bases, and 16 bases separated the two germline ends. Per the germline V gene, CDR1 is SGHNT and CDR2 is YYREEE (reference sequence). The CDR3 spells CASRRSGTLYGYTF. The CDR3 nucleotides read TGTGCCAGCAGACGATCCGGGACACTTTATGGCTACACCTTC.

J is TRBJ2-1 and V is TRBV25-1, with D possibly matching TRBD2 (5 bases). V lost 1 base to trimming and J lost 2 bases, with 9 bases between them. This CDR3 contains 15 residues. Germline loops: CDR1 MGHDK, CDR2 SYGVNS. CDR3 in DNA: TGTGCCAGCAGTGAATCGTGGGGAGCCTACAATGAGCAGTTCTTC. This gives the protein CASSESWGAYNEQFF.

The chain carries TRBV5-4 and TRBJ2-7, with TRBD2 matching over 10 bases. The CDR3 totals 14 residues. Germline V gives CDR1 SGHNT, CDR2 YYREEE (reference sequence). Unmatched junction bases numbered 5, after V lost 4 bases and J lost 4 bases. The CDR3 protein is CASSLLAGNYEQYF. The CDR3 bases are TGTGCCAGCAGCCTACTAGCGGGGAATTACGAGCAGTACTTC.

This sequence joins TRBV14 and TRBJ1-1, with TRBD1 identical over 9 bases. This CDR3 has 14 residues. Germline values: CDR1 SGHDN, CDR2 FVKESK. The junction had 3 bases not matched to a gene; V was cut back by 4 bases and J by 3 bases. The CDR3 sequence is CASSLRTGDTEAFF. The CDR3 DNA reads TGTGCCAGCAGCCTGCGGACAGGGGACACTGAAGCTTTCTTT.

This clonotype was counted many times. The chain joins TRBV2 to TRBJ2-7; D gene uncertain. V was trimmed by 8 bases and J by 3 bases, leaving 14 bases between them. CDR3 length: 13 residues. Germline V gene sequence: CDR1 SNHLY, CDR2 FYNNEI. CDR3 in amino acids: CASVDRLIYEQYF. CDR3 nucleotide sequence: TGTGCCAGCGTTGACCGATTAATCTACGAGCAGTACTTC.

This clonotype appeared many times. CDR3 nucleotide sequence: TGTGCCAGCAGTCTCATATGGGCCGGGGAGCTGTTTTTT. Protein sequence: CASSLIWAGELFF. This sequence joins TRBV12-3 or TRBV12-4 and TRBJ2-2; D not certain. V was shortened by 5 bases and J by 6 bases, with 10 bases between the two germline ends. This CDR3 is built from 13 residues.

The sample holds many counts of this clonotype. The V gene is TRBV4-1, the J gene TRBJ1-5; D not resolved. The CDR3 is 13 amino acids. Germline V CDR1 and CDR2: MGHRA, YSYEKL. The V end was cut by 0 bases, the J end by 7 bases, with 7 bases between. CDR3 coding DNA: TGCGCCAGCAGCCAAGATGGAAGACAGCCCCAGCATTTT. Amino acids: CASSQDGRQPQHF.

There are many counts of this clonotype. This chain links TRBV7-8 with TRBJ2-1; no firm D call. The CDR3 covers 13 residues. Trimming shortened V by 2 bases and J by 6 bases, and 8 bases separated the two germline ends. The germline V gene encodes CDR1 SGHVS and CDR2 FQNEAQ. The CDR3 is CASSLSLSNEQFF. The CDR3 DNA reads as TGTGCCAGCAGCTTATCTCTGAGCAATGAGCAGTTCTTC.

This clonotype appeared a few times. V usage is TRBV27 and J usage is TRBJ2-2; a weak D match, TRBD1 (5 bases). The CDR3 has 16 amino acids. The germline CDR1 and CDR2 sequences are MNHEY and SMNVEV (reference sequence). Trimming stripped 2 bases from V and 4 bases from J, with 14 bases between. The CDR3, as DNA: TGTGCCAGCAGTTTAAGGGGCGCGGCAGGCACCGGGGAGCTGTTTTTT. Its translation: CASSLRGAAGTGELFF.

This clonotype was seen at least ten times. The chain employs TRBV7-9 and TRBJ2-1; D is possibly TRBD1 (5 bases). The CDR3 has 11 residues. V lost 3 bases, J lost 14 bases, and 11 bases lay in between. Germline CDR1 is SEHNR and CDR2 is FQNEAQ (reference sequence). Here the CDR3 DNA reads TGTGCCAGCAGCTTCAACCAGGGAAAGTTCTTC. Its translation is CASSFNQGKFF.

This chain uses TRBV10-2 with TRBJ2-5; D unclear. Germline values: CDR1 WSHSY, CDR2 SAAADI. The CDR3 has 14 amino acids. Trimming removed 4 bases from V and 4 bases from J, with 13 bases in between. This chain's CDR3 is CASSGSGVAETQYF. DNA of the CDR3: TGCGCCAGCAGTGGGTCGGGTGTAGCAGAGACCCAGTACTTC.

This clonotype has ten or more counts. This chain joins TRBV7-9 and TRBJ1-2; D is uncertain. V was cut by 4 bases and J by 2 bases, with 11 bases left in between. In germline, CDR1 is SEHNR, CDR2 FQNEAQ (reference sequence). The CDR3 consists of 14 residues. The DNA for the CDR3 is TGTGCCAGCAGCTCTGGGGTGGCAAACTATGGCTACACCTTC. Protein: CASSSGVANYGYTF.

Ten or more counts support this clonotype. V gene TRBV7-2 combines with J gene TRBJ2-1; 8 bases line up with TRBD1. CDR3 length: 14 amino acids. After removal of 5 bases from V and 7 bases from J, the junction contained 7 bases not matched to a gene. CDR1 and CDR2 (germline): SGHTA, FQGNSA. The CDR3 spells CASSPPGGVNEQFF. The CDR3 region has the DNA TGTGCCAGCAGCCCCCCAGGGGGCGTAAATGAGCAGTTCTTC. The full variable domain, with the rest looked up from reference TRBV7-2 and TRBJ2-1, is GAGVSQSPSNKVTEKGKDVELRCDPISGHTALYWYRQSLGQGLEFLIYFQGNSAPDKSGLPSDRFSAERTGGSVSTLTIQRTQQEDSAVYLCASSPPGGVNEQFFGPGTRLTVL.

CDR3 nucleotides: TGCAGTGCTAGAGATGGCAGGGGTGACGACAATGAGCAGTTCTTC. Its translation: CSARDGRGDDNEQFF. V gene TRBV20-1 combines with J gene TRBJ2-1; D is perhaps TRBD1 (6 bases). This CDR3 region has 15 residues. CDR1 is DFQATT and CDR2 is SNEGSKA in the germline V gene (reference sequence). Trimming removed 0 bases at V and 5 bases at J, with 14 bases between.

This clonotype was counted many times. CDR3 sequence: CASSDGPAGTGELFF. The CDR3 bases are TGTGCCAGCAGCGACGGGCCGGCGGGGACCGGGGAGCTGTTTTTT. The gene calls are TRBV4-2 and TRBJ2-2, with D possibly being TRBD2 (6 bases). From germline, CDR1 is LGHNA and CDR2 YNFKEQ. This CDR3 spans 15 amino acids. V was cut by 5 bases and J by 5 bases, with 15 bases left in between.

In the case of this clonotype: Given a much more abundant clone one base away, this may be a read error. DNA of the CDR3: TGTGCCAGCAGCTTGTTGTCATTTTCATCTGGAAACACCATATATTTT. Translated: CASSLLSFSSGNTIYF. The chain joins TRBV5-6 to TRBJ1-3; D gene uncertain. The CDR3 spans 16 residues. V gave up 1 base and J gave up 1 base, with 12 bases separating them. Germline V gene data show CDR1 as SGHDT and CDR2 as YYEEEE.

The table lists this clonotype with many counts. V gene TRBV6-2 or TRBV6-3 combines with J gene TRBJ2-7, with D maybe TRBD2 (5 bases). Germline CDR1 reads MNHEY; CDR2 reads SVGEGT. Trimming took 6 bases from V and 2 from J, leaving 17 bases between them. The CDR3 has 15 residues. CDR3 bases: TGTGCCAGCAGCTCCCGGGGAAGTCCGCCCTACGAGCAGTACTTC. It encodes CASSSRGSPPYEQYF.

This clonotype occurred a few times. The chain couples TRBV18 to TRBJ1-2, with 8 bases fitting TRBD1. The CDR3 is made up of 13 amino acids. Germline loops: CDR1 KGHSH, CDR2 LQKENI. V lost 3 bases and J lost 6; bases outside the gene matches: 3. As DNA, the CDR3 is TGTGCCAGCTCACCCCAGACAGGGGATGGCTACACCTTC. Its translation: CASSPQTGDGYTF.

The sample holds a few counts of this clonotype. This sequence joins TRBV6-5 and TRBJ2-7; 8 positions agree with TRBD1. The V segment lost 2 bases and the J segment 5 bases; nucleotides outside the gene matches: 8. In germline, CDR1 is MNHEY, CDR2 SVGAGI. CDR3 size: 15 residues. In DNA, the CDR3 is TGTGCCAGCAGTTACGAAGTGACAGGGGTCCACGAGCAGTACTTC. As protein: CASSYEVTGVHEQYF.

The V and J genes are TRBV20-1 and TRBJ2-1, with 12 bases aligning to TRBD2. V dropped 7 bases and J dropped 9; count of bases not matched to a gene: 10. CDR1 is DFQATT, CDR2 SNEGSKA, per germline (reference sequence). CDR3 length equals 14 residues. CDR3 amino acids: CSGTLAGGGTEQFF. CDR3 DNA sequence: TGCAGTGGTACCCTAGCGGGGGGGGGCACTGAGCAGTTCTTC.

V gene TRBV5-1 combines with J gene TRBJ2-3, with TRBD2 as a possible D gene (6 bases). V dropped 4 bases and J dropped 2 bases, with 17 bases sitting between them. CDR3 length: 16 amino acids. Germline-derived CDR1 and CDR2 are SGHRS and YFSETQ. The CDR3 protein is CASSMAGQSLTDTQYF. In DNA, the CDR3 is TGCGCCAGCAGCATGGCGGGGCAGTCCCTCACAGATACGCAGTATTTT. The whole variable domain, filled in from reference TRBV5-1 and TRBJ2-3, reads KAGVTQTPRYLIKTRGQQVTLSCSPISGHRSVSWYQQTPGQGLQFLFEYFSETQRNKGNFPGRFSGRQFSNSRSEMNVSTLELGDSALYLCASSMAGQSLTDTQYFGPGTRLTVL.

There are a few counts of this clonotype. V gene TRBV5-1 combines with J gene TRBJ1-2; unclear D gene. The germline gives CDR1 SGHRS, CDR2 YFSETQ. The germline V and J ends were trimmed by 1 base and 4 bases, with 8 bases remaining between them. This CDR3 contains 13 residues. CDR3 in DNA: TGCGCCAGCAGCTTGAGGCGGATCTATGGCTACACCTTC. As protein: CASSLRRIYGYTF.

This clonotype has a count of ten or more. The V and J genes are TRBV5-6 and TRBJ1-1; D remains unclear. From germline, CDR1 is SGHDT and CDR2 YYEEEE. This CDR3 contains 16 residues. The V gene lost 4 bases and the J gene lost 8 bases, with 24 bases spanning the gap. For the CDR3, the DNA is TGTGCCAGCAGCGGCTTTTCCGCCAAGGCCATCCGCGAAGCTTTCTTT. Its protein product is CASSGFSAKAIREAFF.